The rows below give T cell receptor beta chains drawn from one sample of a study of OX40 agonist ivuxolimab in advanced cancers. TCRdb's table, derived via immunoSEQ multiplex PCR, lists solely in-frame clones and lacks some. The repertoire consists of about 100,000 clones, with about nine tenths occurring once and the leading ten covering roughly 0.15%. Here the sequenced sample was CD4+ or CD8+ T cells sorted from blood, taken in a trial of the OX40 agonist ivuxolimab. All receptors derive from an adult with an advanced solid tumor such as melanoma, head and neck, liver or kidney cancer. The CDR3 runs from the conserved cysteine through the conserved F or W. The D gene is left open where the match is weak. Clone size is stated in some rows and not others, as once, few, many or a class when expanded.

clone size	J gene	D gene	V gene	CDR3 DNA	CDR3 protein
-	TRBJ1-1	-	TRBV29-1	TGCAGCGTTTCGGGAACAGGGCGGACTGAAGCTTTCTTT	CSVSGTGRTEAFF
-	TRBJ2-3	-	TRBV9	TGTGCCAGCAGCGTCGGGGACTTATACACAGATACGCAGTATTTT	CASSVGDLYTDTQYF
-	TRBJ2-1	-	TRBV20-1	TGCAGTGCTACGCGAAACAATGAGCAGTTCTTC	CSATRNNEQFF
-	TRBJ2-7	-	TRBV30	TGTGCCTGGAACAAGCAGGCCTACGAGCAGTACTTC	CAWNKQAYEQYF
-	TRBJ2-1	-	TRBV4-1	TGCGCCAGCAGCCTTAGACTGACCTACAATGAGCAGTTCTTC	CASSLRLTYNEQFF
-	TRBJ1-6	-	TRBV9	TGTGCCAGCAGCGTAGAGGGCACCCCACTCAATTCACCCCTCCACTTT	CASSVEGTPLNSPLHF
-	TRBJ2-7	TRBD1	TRBV5-1	TGCGCCAGCAGCTTGGAGGTACAGGGGCCAAACGAGCAGTACTTC	CASSLEVQGPNEQYF
once	TRBJ2-2	TRBD2	TRBV18	TGTGCCAGCTCACTGTCTAGCGGGGTCACCGGGGAGCTGTTTTTT	CASSLSSGVTGELFF
once	TRBJ2-5	-	TRBV27	TGTGCCAGCAGCCCCGCGGGGTTGGAAGGAGAGACCCAGTACTTC	CASSPAGLEGETQYF
-	TRBJ1-2	TRBD1	TRBV30	TGTGCCTGGAACACAGGGGGAAGTAATGGCTACACCTTC	CAWNTGGSNGYTF
-	TRBJ1-6	-	TRBV11-2	TGTGCCAGCAGCTTAGAAGGGGGACGCTCCTATAATTCACCCCTCCACTTT	CASSLEGGRSYNSPLHF
-	TRBJ2-3	-	TRBV2	TGTGCCAGCAGTGAAAAAGGACAATCCTTTAGCACAGATACGCAGTATTTT	CASSEKGQSFSTDTQYF
-	TRBJ1-4	-	TRBV2	TGTGCCAGCAGTGAGCCGGTCGGAACTAATGAAAAACTGTTTTTT	CASSEPVGTNEKLFF
-	TRBJ1-2	-	TRBV14	TGTGCCAGCAGCCAAGGCCCGGGGGGCGGCTACACCTTC	CASSQGPGGGYTF
once	TRBJ2-7	TRBD2	TRBV29-1	TGCAGCGTTGAGGATTTTGTGGGGGGGAGCTCGCAGTACTTC	CSVEDFVGGSSQYF
-	TRBJ2-7	-	TRBV9	TGTGCCAGCAGCGGGAGACCAGGAGCCGCCTACGAGCAGTACTTC	CASSGRPGAAYEQYF
few	TRBJ2-3	-	TRBV5-1	TGCGCCAGCAGCTTGGAAACCCGCGGCACAGATACGCAGTATTTT	CASSLETRGTDTQYF
-	TRBJ1-4	-	TRBV4-1	TGCGCCAGCAGCCAAGATAGGGCTCGATCAACTAATGAAAAACTGTTTTTT	CASSQDRARSTNEKLFF
-	TRBJ2-1	-	TRBV6-5	TGTGCCAGCAGTCTGGATCTCAAGCAGTTCTTC	CASSLDLKQFF
-	TRBJ2-7	TRBD1	TRBV27	TGTGCCAGCGCGGCCGTGACAGGGGTGTACGAGCAGTACTTC	CASAAVTGVYEQYF
-	TRBJ2-7	-	TRBV9	TGTGCCAGCAGCTTAGGACAGGCCCGAGGGGGGAACGAGCAGTACTTC	CASSLGQARGGNEQYF
-	TRBJ2-3	-	TRBV18	TGTGCCAGCTCACCAACGACAGTCACAGATACGCAGTATTTT	CASSPTTVTDTQYF
-	TRBJ2-1	-	TRBV10-1	TGCGCCAGCAGCGGATTCTCCTACAATGAGCAGTTCTTC	CASSGFSYNEQFF
-	TRBJ2-1	-	TRBV5-1	TGCGCCAGCAGCTTGGGACCCCGGTACAATGAGCAGTTCTTC	CASSLGPRYNEQFF
-	TRBJ1-2	-	TRBV28	TGTGCCAGCAGTTTCAGCCATGGCTACACCTTC	CASSFSHGYTF
-	TRBJ2-2	-	TRBV11-2	TGTGCCAGCAGCTTACAGAGGGCGGCGAACACCGGGGAGCTGTTTTTT	CASSLQRAANTGELFF
-	TRBJ1-4	-	TRBV6-5	TGTGCCAGCAGGACAGGACCCAATGAAAAACTGTTTTTT	CASRTGPNEKLFF
-	TRBJ2-1	-	TRBV7-3	TGTGCCAGCAGCTTAGGTCCCAGCCGGGGGTACAATGAGCAGTTCTTC	CASSLGPSRGYNEQFF
-	TRBJ2-7	-	TRBV29-1	TGCAGCGTTGGGCAGTCCTACGAGCAGTACTTC	CSVGQSYEQYF
once	TRBJ2-1	-	TRBV30	TGTGCCTGGAGTGGGGGCACCCTACTAGACAAGAGCTCCTACAATGAGCAGTTCTTC	CAWSGGTLLDKSSYNEQFF